A selection of T cell receptor beta chains follows, all from one sample in a study of cytomegalovirus exposure and HLA in healthy donors. Repertoires were generated with immunoSEQ multiplex PCR, while TCRdb's copy carries only in-frame clones and drops some. This sample has around 140,000 clones, with roughly 70% found just once. Sequencing was carried out using PBMCs. These receptors were obtained from a man under 40 in good health and CMV-seronegative. Both conserved end residues are trimmed from each CDR3.

TRBJ1-6,TRBV15,ATSRSLADNSPLH
TRBJ1-1,TRBV30,ALQIGQGSTEAF
-,TRBV11-3,ASSFNRDTEQY
TRBJ2-1,TRBV5-1,ASSFQRGGEYEQF
TRBJ2-2,TRBV10-1,ASSREINTGELF
TRBJ2-7,TRBV4-2,ASSQDRPAGVLNEQY
TRBJ1-3,TRBV6-5,ASRGGNTIY
TRBJ1-6,TRBV30,AWSVLAGGNSPLH
TRBJ2-5,TRBV28,ASSVSGGSETQY
TRBJ1-3,TRBV6-6,ASRPDSLSGNTIY